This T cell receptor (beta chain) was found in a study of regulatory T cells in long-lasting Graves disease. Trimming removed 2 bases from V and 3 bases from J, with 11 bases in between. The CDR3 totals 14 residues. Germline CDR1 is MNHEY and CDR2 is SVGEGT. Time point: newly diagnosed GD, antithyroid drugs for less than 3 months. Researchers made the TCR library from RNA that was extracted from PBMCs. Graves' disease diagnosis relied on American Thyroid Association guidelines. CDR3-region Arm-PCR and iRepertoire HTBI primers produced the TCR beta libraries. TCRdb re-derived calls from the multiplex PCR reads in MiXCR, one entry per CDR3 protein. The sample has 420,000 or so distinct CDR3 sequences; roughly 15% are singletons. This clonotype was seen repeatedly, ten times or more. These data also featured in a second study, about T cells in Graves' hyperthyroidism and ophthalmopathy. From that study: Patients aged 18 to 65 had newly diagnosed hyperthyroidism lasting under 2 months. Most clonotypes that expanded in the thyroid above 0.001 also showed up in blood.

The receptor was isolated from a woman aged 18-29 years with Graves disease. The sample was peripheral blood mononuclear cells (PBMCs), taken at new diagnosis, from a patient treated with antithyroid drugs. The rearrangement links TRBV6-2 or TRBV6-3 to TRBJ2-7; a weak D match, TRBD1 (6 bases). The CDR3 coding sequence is TGTGCCAGCAGTTACACAGGGACCCTCTACGAGCAGTACTTC. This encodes CASSYTGTLYEQYF.